The 17 T cell receptor beta chains reported below all come from one sample, sequenced in a study of T cell responses to AZD1222 COVID-19 vaccine. Profiled with immunoSEQ multiplex PCR; TCRdb holds only in-frame clones, not every one. The data contain about 100,000 clones, about 92% of them seen just once; the ten biggest clones take up 1.2%. The sequencing here drew on peripheral blood, taken on day 0 of AZD1222 vaccination. The source is an adult in good health.

The J gene is TRBJ1-4, the V gene TRBV7-8, with TRBD1 identical over 8 bases. Germline V gene sequence: CDR1 SGHVS, CDR2 FQNEAQ. The CDR3 covers 14 residues. After removal of 7 bases from V and 7 bases from J, the junction contained 8 bases not matched to a gene. The chain's CDR3 is CASTIQQGGEKLFF. CDR3 nucleotide sequence: TGTGCCAGCACGATTCAACAGGGGGGTGAAAAACTGTTTTTT. Based on the CDR3 plus reference TRBV7-8 and TRBJ1-4, the full variable domain is GAGVSQSPRYKVAKRGQDVALRCDPISGHVSLFWYQQALGQGPEFLTYFQNEAQLDKSGLPSDRFFAERPEGSVSTLKIQRTQQEDSAVYLCASTIQQGGEKLFFGSGTQLSVL.

This clone appeared a few times. Its ends do not fully match the called genes, so a read error is possible. This chain connects TRBV11-1 to TRBJ2-7, with 11 bases lining up with TRBD2. Germline V lookup: CDR1 SGHAT, CDR2 FQDESV (reference sequence). The CDR3 sequence is 14 residues long. CDR3: CASSLAGGSYEQYF. The CDR3 nucleotides read TGTGCCAGCAGCCTAGCGGGAGGCTCCTACGAGCAGTACTTC.

The rearrangement uses TRBV6-2 or TRBV6-3 and TRBJ2-7; 7 nucleotides align to TRBD1. The V gene's germline CDR1 is MNHEY and CDR2 SVGEGT. With 5 bases clipped from V and 0 bases from J, the junction kept 13 bases outside the gene matches. The CDR3 sequence is 17 residues long. The CDR3 coding sequence is TGTGCCAGCAGTCGGAACCCGGGACAGCAATTCTCCTACGAGCAGTACTTC. Its translation: CASSRNPGQQFSYEQYF.

The chain combines TRBV27 with TRBJ2-7, with 7 bases lining up with TRBD2. The CDR3 totals 14 residues. J gave up 5 bases and V 5 bases, and 9 bases lay outside the gene matches. The germline V gene has CDR1 MNHEY and CDR2 SMNVEV (reference sequence). The CDR3 loop reads CASSTGLVSHEQYF. The CDR3 region has the DNA TGTGCCAGCAGTACCGGACTAGTTTCCCACGAGCAGTACTTC.

This chain connects TRBV18 to TRBJ2-5; TRBD1 is a possible D gene (6 bases). Trimming shortened V by 3 bases and J by 5 bases, and 16 bases separated the two germline ends. The V gene's germline CDR1 is KGHSH and CDR2 LQKENI. The length of the CDR3 is 15 residues. The DNA for the CDR3 is TGTGCCAGCTCACCCCCTAATCAGGGGAAGGAGACCCAGTACTTC. It is translated as CASSPPNQGKETQYF. Filled out from reference TRBV18 and TRBJ2-5, the complete variable domain reads NAGVMQNPRHLVRRRGQEARLRCSPMKGHSHVYWYRQLPEEGLKFMVYLQKENIIDESGMPKERFSAEFPKEGPSILRIQQVVRGDSAAYFCASSPPNQGKETQYFGPGTRLLVL.

J is TRBJ2-1 and V is TRBV18, with a possible D match to TRBD1 (5 bases). Germline CDR1 KGHSH, CDR2 LQKENI. The CDR3 contains 15 residues. V was cut by 6 bases and J by 1 base, with 13 bases left in between. The CDR3 bases are TGTGCCAGCTCCCCGCTAGGGGTTTCCTACAATGAGCAGTTCTTC. Translating gives CASSPLGVSYNEQFF.

The DNA for the CDR3 is TGTGCCAGCAGCTTAGCGCTCCTTTACAATGAGCAGTTCTTC. It codes for CASSLALLYNEQFF. This rearrangement joins TRBV7-8 to TRBJ2-1; D remains unclear. Trimming removed 0 bases from V and 4 bases from J, with 7 bases in between. The length of the CDR3 is 14 residues. CDR1 SGHVS and CDR2 FQNEAQ come from the germline V gene. Filled out from reference TRBV7-8 and TRBJ2-1, the complete variable domain reads GAGVSQSPRYKVAKRGQDVALRCDPISGHVSLFWYQQALGQGPEFLTYFQNEAQLDKSGLPSDRFFAERPEGSVSTLKIQRTQQEDSAVYLCASSLALLYNEQFFGPGTRLTVL.

The rearrangement links TRBV27 to TRBJ1-2; a possible D gene is TRBD1 (5 bases). The CDR3 consists of 16 residues. Per germline, CDR1 MNHEY and CDR2 SMNVEV (reference sequence). Trimming pared 4 bases from V and 4 bases from J, leaving 19 bases between. In nucleotides, the CDR3 is TGTGCCAGCAGTTGGCTCTTGGGGCAAGGGATCTATGGCTACACCTTC. Its translation: CASSWLLGQGIYGYTF.

J is TRBJ1-2 and V is TRBV27; 7 bases map to TRBD1. Germline V gene data show CDR1 as MNHEY and CDR2 as SMNVEV (reference sequence). The CDR3 spans 14 residues. V shed 5 bases, J shed 6 bases, and the junction held 9 bases outside the gene matches. The CDR3 spells CASSVRQGRHGYTF. The CDR3 nucleotides read TGTGCCAGCAGTGTCCGACAGGGACGGCATGGCTACACCTTC.

The CDR3 nucleotides read TGTGCCAGCAGTGAAGCTAGCGGGGGTCCCTACGAGCAGTACTTC. Translation gives CASSEASGGPYEQYF. V usage is TRBV6-1 and J usage is TRBJ2-7; 9 positions match TRBD2. The V segment lost 0 bases and the J segment 2 bases; nucleotides outside the gene matches: 2. In germline, CDR1 is MNHNS, CDR2 SASEGT. CDR3 size: 15 residues.

This clone was seen once. The rearrangement links TRBV5-4 to TRBJ1-4; 7 positions agree with TRBD1. Germline V gene sequence: CDR1 SGHNT, CDR2 YYREEE (reference sequence). Unmatched junction bases numbered 0, after V lost 0 bases and J lost 4 bases. This CDR3 region has 14 residues. The CDR3 nucleotides are TGTGCCAGCAGCTTGGACAGGGGTAATGAAAAACTGTTTTTT. Residues: CASSLDRGNEKLFF.

CDR3 residues: CASSLGLADTGELFF. The DNA of the CDR3 is TGTGCCAGCAGCTTAGGACTAGCGGACACCGGGGAGCTGTTTTTT. The chain is built from TRBV11-3 and TRBJ2-2; 9 bases map to TRBD2. Per the germline V gene, CDR1 is SGHNT and CDR2 is YENEEA. J gave up 3 bases and V 1 base, and 0 bases lay outside the gene matches. The CDR3 sequence is 15 residues long.

This clone was picked up many times. This chain connects TRBV5-1 to TRBJ2-2; D remains ambiguous. The CDR3 totals 15 residues. The germline V gene has CDR1 SGHRS and CDR2 YFSETQ. V was shortened by 5 bases and J by 6 bases, with 17 bases between the two germline ends. The CDR3 loop is CASRPALGSSGELFF. The CDR3 DNA follows: TGCGCCAGCAGACCTGCCCTCGGTTCTTCCGGGGAGCTGTTTTTT. Complete variable domain (other parts from reference TRBV5-1 and TRBJ2-2): KAGVTQTPRYLIKTRGQQVTLSCSPISGHRSVSWYQQTPGQGLQFLFEYFSETQRNKGNFPGRFSGRQFSNSRSEMNVSTLELGDSALYLCASRPALGSSGELFFGEGSRLTVL.

The V gene is TRBV28, the J gene TRBJ2-3, with 7 bases lining up with TRBD2. There are 14 residues in the CDR3. In germline, CDR1 is MDHEN, CDR2 SYDVKM. V gave up 3 bases and J gave up 5 bases; unmatched junction bases: 5. The CDR3 DNA sequence: TGTGCCAGCAGTTTGGGGGGGGATGTAGATACGCAGTATTTT. Translated: CASSLGGDVDTQYF.

This clone was observed a few times. This chain joins TRBV6-5 and TRBJ2-3; TRBD1 is a possible D gene (6 bases). The CDR3 is made up of 14 amino acids. Germline V lookup: CDR1 MNHEY, CDR2 SVGAGI. V shed 8 bases and J shed 6 bases, with 18 bases lying between them. Written as DNA, the CDR3 is TGTGCCAGCGCCCTTCAGGGGAATAGGGATACGCAGTATTTT. Protein sequence: CASALQGNRDTQYF.

V usage is TRBV6-2 or TRBV6-3 and J usage is TRBJ2-7; D unclear. Germline CDR1 reads MNHEY; CDR2 reads SVGEGT. V was shortened by 1 base and J by 3 bases, with 16 bases between the two germline ends. This CDR3 has 16 amino acids. CDR3 residues: CASSYLGFGPHYEQYF. The CDR3 DNA follows: TGTGCCAGCAGTTACTTAGGGTTTGGCCCCCACTACGAGCAGTACTTC.

The CDR3 DNA is TGCGCCAGCAGCTTGGAGGGGAGGGGGTACAATGAGCAGTTCTTC. This codes for CASSLEGRGYNEQFF. This chain links TRBV5-1 with TRBJ2-1; possible D gene TRBD2, 7 bases. Germline values: CDR1 SGHRS, CDR2 YFSETQ. The CDR3 consists of 15 residues. The germline V and J ends were trimmed by 0 bases and 4 bases, with 11 bases remaining between them.